The clone carrying this TCR beta chain occurred many times. Antigen: not known. TCRdb reprocessed the 5' RACE reads via MiXCR and lists one record per CDR3 protein. Among under 150,000 distinct CDR3 sequences listed, less than 9.5% were seen once. This entry is derived from a study of T cells after yellow fever vaccination. The study, taken as a whole, reports: The study found a weaker secondary response that peaked faster, day 5 versus 15. At 95% to 97% for CD4 and about 88% for CD8, most primary-vaccination clones showed up again after the booster.

The ends were cut back, 6 bases at V and 2 bases at J, with 13 bases in the middle. This CDR3 contains 15 residues. The sequence came from a man younger than 45 who received the YFV17D yellow fever vaccine. The starting material was CD4+ T cells sorted from PBMCs, obtained 5 days after the yellow fever booster vaccination. The chain combines TRBV12-3 or TRBV12-4 with TRBJ2-2; possibly TRBD1 or TRBD2 for D (6 bases each). CDR3 amino acids: CASSPGGQNTGELFF. The CDR3 DNA reads TGTGCCAGCAGCCCCGGGGGACAAAACACCGGGGAGCTGTTTTTT.